This TCR beta chain was sequenced in a study of metastatic and nonmetastatic thyroid tumors. Study in general: Across peripheral blood and tumor or nodule tissue samples taken from malignant and benign thyroid patients, the repertoires were compared with one another.

The count of this clone is one. TCRdb redid the clone calls on the PCR reads using MiXCR. Of about 10,000 clones listed, 32% were seen once; the top ten hold 4% to 5.5%. The germline V and J ends were trimmed by 0 bases and 7 bases, with 22 bases remaining between them. Germline CDR1 and CDR2: DFQATT and SNEGSKA (reference sequence). The CDR3 loop spans 17 amino acids. Until they underwent thyroid surgery, no patient had received any treatment. This receptor was taken from a female donor with papillary thyroid cancer or a benign thyroid nodule (not recorded which). Some clones in this sample may be carry-over from other donors' samples. The chain uses TRBV20-1 and TRBJ1-5; the D is unclear. Sequencing input: tumor tissue. The CDR3: CSARDRTTSMWPQPQHF. The CDR3 bases are TGCAGTGCTAGAGATAGGACCACTTCGATGTGGCCCCAGCCCCAGCATTTT.